These 28 T cell receptor beta chains came from one sample sequenced in a study of CD8+ T cells in alopecia areata. Extracted RNA was reverse transcribed, and the resulting cDNA served as sequencing template. Some clones are missing from TCRdb's copy, which holds only in-frame ones; the method was immunoSEQ multiplex PCR. The table shows hundreds of thousands of clones, with 65% to 70% occurring only once. This material consisted of CD4+ T cells sorted from blood, taken at week 0. The receptors come from a human donor with alopecia areata.

V gene TRBV6-6 combines with J gene TRBJ2-1; 8 nucleotides agree with TRBD2. CDR3 size: 15 residues. V trimming: 2 bases; J trimming: 2 bases; junction bases outside the gene matches: 2. Germline CDR1 MNHNY, CDR2 SVGAGI (reference sequence). The CDR3 sequence is CASSYQRGTYNEQFF. The CDR3 DNA sequence: TGTGCCAGCAGTTACCAGCGGGGGACCTACAATGAGCAGTTCTTC.

V and J are TRBV10-3 and TRBJ1-2; 8 bases agree with TRBD1. This CDR3 contains 17 residues. The germline gives CDR1 ENHRY, CDR2 SYGVKD. With 0 bases clipped from V and 7 bases from J, the junction kept 13 bases outside the gene matches. CDR3 in DNA: TGTGCCATCAGTGAGTCCAATTTGGACAGGGCCTCCGGTGGCTACACCTTC. Translating it yields CAISESNLDRASGGYTF.

The V and J genes are TRBV25-1 and TRBJ1-2; 7 bases align to TRBD1. CDR1 MGHDK and CDR2 SYGVNS come from the germline V gene. This CDR3 comprises 13 residues. With V trimmed by 5 bases and J by 6 bases, 6 bases remained unmatched. Written as DNA, the CDR3 is TGTGCCAGCAGTTCACAGGGGAGTGATGGCTACACCTTC. This sequence encodes CASSSQGSDGYTF.

This clone was detected only a few times. The chain joins TRBV5-1 to TRBJ2-5; TRBD2 aligns across 8 bases. Germline CDR1 SGHRS, CDR2 YFSETQ. Losses at the gene ends were 3 bases for V and 1 base for J; bases not matched to a gene: 5. The CDR3 has 15 amino acids. The CDR3 loop is CASSSSGSIQETQYF. The CDR3 region has the DNA TGCGCCAGCAGCTCTAGCGGGTCTATCCAAGAGACCCAGTACTTC. Together with reference TRBV5-1 and TRBJ2-5, the CDR3 gives the full variable domain: KAGVTQTPRYLIKTRGQQVTLSCSPISGHRSVSWYQQTPGQGLQFLFEYFSETQRNKGNFPGRFSGRQFSNSRSEMNVSTLELGDSALYLCASSSSGSIQETQYFGPGTRLLVL.

Here the CDR3 DNA reads TGTGCCAGCAGTTTTCGACTAGCGGGGGGCCTTTACAATGAGCAGTTCTTC. As protein: CASSFRLAGGLYNEQFF. The genes are TRBV27 and TRBJ2-1; TRBD2 aligns across 13 bases. Germline V gene data show CDR1 as MNHEY and CDR2 as SMNVEV (reference sequence). The ends lost 3 bases at V and 4 bases at J; junction bases unmatched: 6. The CDR3 totals 17 residues.

The CDR3 DNA reads as TGTGCCTGGAGCGCGGACAGAAAACAAGAGACCCAGTACTTC. The encoded protein is CAWSADRKQETQYF. The chain carries TRBV30 and TRBJ2-5, with a weak D call TRBD1 (6 bases). Germline CDR1 reads GTSNPN; CDR2 reads SVGIG (reference sequence). This CDR3 is 14 amino acids long. Trimming removed 3 bases at V and 2 bases at J, with 13 bases between. The full variable domain, its missing parts supplied by reference TRBV30 and TRBJ2-5, is SQTIHQWPATLVQPVGSPLSLECTVEGTSNPNLYWYRQAAGRGLQLLFYSVGIGQISSEVPQNLSASRPQDRQFILSSKKLLLSDSGFYLCAWSADRKQETQYFGPGTRLLVL.

The V gene is TRBV7-2, the J gene TRBJ2-5; D uncertain. The V and J ends lost 6 bases and 5 bases respectively, with 10 bases between them. The CDR3 contains 12 residues. Germline V CDR1 and CDR2: SGHTA, FQGNSA. DNA of the CDR3: TGTGCCAGCAGTAGGAATTGGGAGACCCAGTACTTC. This codes for CASSRNWETQYF. Supplemented by reference TRBV7-2 and TRBJ2-5, the full variable domain reads GAGVSQSPSNKVTEKGKDVELRCDPISGHTALYWYRQSLGQGLEFLIYFQGNSAPDKSGLPSDRFSAERTGGSVSTLTIQRTQQEDSAVYLCASSRNWETQYFGPGTRLLVL.

The genes are TRBV27 and TRBJ1-5; tentatively, D is TRBD1 (6 bases). The CDR3 loop spans 14 amino acids. Trimming removed 1 base at V and 5 bases at J, with 9 bases between. Germline V gene lookup returns CDR1 MNHEY and CDR2 SMNVEV (reference sequence). The CDR3 reads CASSLLGGDQPQHF. The CDR3, as DNA: TGTGCCAGCAGTTTATTAGGGGGAGATCAGCCCCAGCATTTT.

This chain joins TRBV7-9 and TRBJ2-5; D might be TRBD1 (6 bases). Germline assignment: CDR1 SEHNR and CDR2 FQNEAQ (reference sequence). V lost 5 bases and J 3 bases, leaving 13 bases between the germline ends. The CDR3 consists of 14 residues. DNA of the CDR3: TGTGCCAGCAGCCCTGGCCGGACAGAAGAGACCCAGTACTTC. It yields the protein CASSPGRTEETQYF.

The chain's CDR3 is CASSRGGAGETQYF. The CDR3, as DNA: TGTGCCAGCAGCCGAGGGGGGGCCGGAGAGACCCAGTACTTC. The chain joins TRBV5-6 to TRBJ2-5, with D possibly matching TRBD2 (7 bases). The CDR3 length is 14 residues. Looked up from germline, CDR1 is SGHDT and CDR2 is YYEEEE. Trimming removed 4 bases from V and 4 bases from J, with 14 bases in between.

The chain carries TRBV4-2 and TRBJ2-1; 13 nucleotides agree with TRBD2. Germline CDR1 and CDR2: LGHNA and YNFKEQ. The CDR3 sequence is 15 residues long. The J segment lost 6 bases and the V segment lost 5 bases, leaving 4 bases of the junction unmatched. The chain's CDR3 is CASSVGTSGANEQFF. The DNA of the CDR3 is TGTGCCAGCAGCGTCGGGACTAGCGGGGCCAATGAGCAGTTCTTC.

The J gene is TRBJ1-2, the V gene TRBV29-1, with D hard to call. Trimming took 4 bases from V and 4 from J, leaving 10 bases between them. The CDR3 loop spans 12 amino acids. CDR1 is SQVTM, CDR2 ANQGSEA, per germline. The CDR3 protein is CSVVTLSYGYTF. The DNA of the CDR3 is TGCAGCGTTGTAACACTCTCCTATGGCTACACCTTC.

This clone has a handful of counts. This chain joins TRBV11-1 and TRBJ2-1; TRBD2 agrees at 9 bases. The CDR3 loop spans 16 amino acids. The V gene end was trimmed by 2 bases and the J gene end by 7 bases; junction bases not matched to a gene: 9. The germline gives CDR1 SGHAT, CDR2 FQDESV (reference sequence). CDR3 in DNA: TGTGCCAGCAGCTTACATTGGTCTAGCGGGGATAATGAGCAGTTCTTC. The encoded protein is CASSLHWSSGDNEQFF.

The rearrangement joins TRBV18 to TRBJ1-1; no clear D gene. Between the trimmed V and J ends, which lost 4 bases and 1 base, there was a span of 1 base. This CDR3 is built from 11 residues. Germline V gene sequence: CDR1 KGHSH, CDR2 LQKENI. CDR3 sequence reads: CASSQNTEAFF. DNA of the CDR3: TGTGCCAGCTCACAGAACACTGAAGCTTTCTTT.

This clone came up once. The junction does not match germline at one end; this may be a read error. The chain employs TRBV29-1 and TRBJ2-7, with no clear D. Per the germline V gene, CDR1 is SQVTM and CDR2 is ANQGSEA. There are 13 residues in the CDR3. The CDR3 DNA reads TGCAGCGTTCAAGACGGAAGCTCCTACGAGCAGTACTTC. Its protein is CSVQDGSSYEQYF.

The chain has TRBV29-1 and TRBJ1-1; D is possibly TRBD1 (6 bases). The CDR3 consists of 14 residues. The V gene's germline CDR1 is SQVTM and CDR2 ANQGSEA. Deletions cut 3 bases from V and 0 bases from J, with 11 bases between. The chain's CDR3 is CSVDPDSMNTEAFF. CDR3 in DNA: TGCAGCGTTGACCCGGACAGCATGAACACTGAAGCTTTCTTT.

This clone was counted between two and nine times. This chain uses TRBV7-9 with TRBJ2-7; D tentatively reads TRBD1 or TRBD2 (5 bases each). V was trimmed by 0 bases and J by 3 bases, leaving 9 bases between them. CDR3 length: 14 amino acids. Germline V lookup: CDR1 SEHNR, CDR2 FQNEAQ (reference sequence). CDR3 bases: TGTGCCAGCAGCTTAGCTGCAGGGAGCTACGAGCAGTACTTC. Encoded protein: CASSLAAGSYEQYF.

The table lists this clone with a few counts. The rearrangement uses TRBV29-1 and TRBJ1-1, with no clear D. This CDR3 is built from 10 residues. V was shortened by 4 bases and J by 8 bases, with 8 bases between the two germline ends. The germline gives CDR1 SQVTM, CDR2 ANQGSEA. The chain's CDR3 is CSVGRKEAFF. CDR3 in DNA: TGCAGCGTTGGGCGGAAGGAAGCTTTCTTT.

To note about this clone: Distinct nucleotide sequences in the sample also encode this CDR3. V gene TRBV30 combines with J gene TRBJ1-2, with D unresolved. V was shortened by 0 bases and J by 6 bases, with 5 bases between the two germline ends. From germline, CDR1 is GTSNPN and CDR2 SVGIG (reference sequence). The CDR3 loop spans 11 amino acids. Here the CDR3 DNA reads TGTGCCTGGAGTGTTTTGGATGGCTACACCTTC. It yields the protein CAWSVLDGYTF. Supplemented by reference TRBV30 and TRBJ1-2, the full variable domain reads SQTIHQWPATLVQPVGSPLSLECTVEGTSNPNLYWYRQAAGRGLQLLFYSVGIGQISSEVPQNLSASRPQDRQFILSSKKLLLSDSGFYLCAWSVLDGYTFGSGTRLTVV.

CDR3 in DNA: TGTGCCTGGATTCAACGCCCGCGATCGCCAGGAGCTTTCTTT. This codes for CAWIQRPRSPGAFF. The chain carries TRBV30 and TRBJ1-1; D unresolved. V shed 4 bases and J shed 10 bases, with 22 bases lying between them. This CDR3 comprises 14 residues. Germline assignment: CDR1 GTSNPN and CDR2 SVGIG (reference sequence). Together with reference TRBV30 and TRBJ1-1, the CDR3 gives the full variable domain: SQTIHQWPATLVQPVGSPLSLECTVEGTSNPNLYWYRQAAGRGLQLLFYSVGIGQISSEVPQNLSASRPQDRQFILSSKKLLLSDSGFYLCAWIQRPRSPGAFFGQGTRLTVV.

The J gene is TRBJ2-7, the V gene TRBV7-3, with 9 bases that match TRBD1. The germline CDR1 and CDR2 sequences are SGHTA and FQGTGA. Trimming removed 4 bases from V and 5 bases from J; junction bases left unmatched: 12. The CDR3 extends over 16 amino acids. In nucleotides, the CDR3 is TGTGCCAGCAGCTCCGGACAGGGGCCGGTGACGGACGAGCAGTACTTC. Translating gives CASSSGQGPVTDEQYF.

This chain connects TRBV18 to TRBJ2-5; TRBD1 agrees at 8 bases. Losses at the gene ends were 4 bases for V and 10 bases for J; bases not matched to a gene: 5. CDR1 is KGHSH, CDR2 LQKENI, per germline. The CDR3 is 12 amino acids. The chain's CDR3 is CASSLDRADQYF. The DNA of the CDR3 is TGTGCCAGCTCACTGGACAGGGCAGACCAGTACTTC.

In nucleotides, the CDR3 is TGCGCCAGCAGCTTCGAGGGGCCCCATTCACCCCTCCACTTT. Its protein is CASSFEGPHSPLHF. The gene calls are TRBV5-1 and TRBJ1-6, with a weak D call TRBD1 (5 bases). CDR1 is SGHRS, CDR2 YFSETQ, per germline. This CDR3 has 14 amino acids. Between the trimmed V and J ends, which lost 2 bases and 8 bases, there was a span of 11 bases.

Comment on this clone: The germline gene is not matched at one end of the junction; a read error may be the cause. The chain joins TRBV7-7 to TRBJ2-5; 13 nucleotides agree with TRBD2. Looked up from germline, CDR1 is SSHAT and CDR2 is FNYEAQ (reference sequence). The CDR3 is 16 amino acids. The CDR3 DNA reads as TGTGCTAGCAGCTTAGGACTAGCGGGGGCCGAAGAGACCCAGTACTTC. Residues: CASSLGLAGAEETQYF.

The chain employs TRBV27 and TRBJ1-5; unclear D gene. CDR3 length: 13 amino acids. V was cut by 4 bases and J by 3 bases, with 7 bases left in between. The germline V gene has CDR1 MNHEY and CDR2 SMNVEV (reference sequence). CDR3 in DNA: TGTGCCAGCAGTTCCGGGTACAATCAGCCCCAGCATTTT. Protein sequence: CASSSGYNQPQHF.

This clone was seen a handful of times. This chain connects TRBV30 to TRBJ1-1; D is undetermined. Trimming pared 3 bases from V and 0 bases from J, leaving 11 bases between. The germline CDR1 and CDR2 sequences are GTSNPN and SVGIG (reference sequence). The length of the CDR3 is 14 residues. CDR3 amino acids: CAWREGRLNTEAFF. The DNA of the CDR3 is TGTGCCTGGAGAGAAGGGCGTTTGAACACTGAAGCTTTCTTT.

This chain joins TRBV30 and TRBJ1-6, with 8 bases aligning to TRBD1. The V gene's germline CDR1 is GTSNPN and CDR2 SVGIG (reference sequence). V dropped 6 bases and J dropped 10; count of bases not matched to a gene: 11. The CDR3 spans 14 residues. CDR3 residues: CACPRQGSGSPLHF. In DNA, the CDR3 is TGTGCCTGCCCTCGACAGGGGTCTGGATCACCCCTCCACTTT.

The chain has TRBV6-5 and TRBJ1-1, with D possibly matching TRBD1 (5 bases). V dropped 6 bases and J dropped 8 bases, with 19 bases sitting between them. Germline V gives CDR1 MNHEY, CDR2 SVGAGI. The CDR3 contains 14 residues. The CDR3 DNA follows: TGTGCCAGCAGCCTATTCGGGACTCTAGCGGAAGCTTTCTTT. It yields the protein CASSLFGTLAEAFF.